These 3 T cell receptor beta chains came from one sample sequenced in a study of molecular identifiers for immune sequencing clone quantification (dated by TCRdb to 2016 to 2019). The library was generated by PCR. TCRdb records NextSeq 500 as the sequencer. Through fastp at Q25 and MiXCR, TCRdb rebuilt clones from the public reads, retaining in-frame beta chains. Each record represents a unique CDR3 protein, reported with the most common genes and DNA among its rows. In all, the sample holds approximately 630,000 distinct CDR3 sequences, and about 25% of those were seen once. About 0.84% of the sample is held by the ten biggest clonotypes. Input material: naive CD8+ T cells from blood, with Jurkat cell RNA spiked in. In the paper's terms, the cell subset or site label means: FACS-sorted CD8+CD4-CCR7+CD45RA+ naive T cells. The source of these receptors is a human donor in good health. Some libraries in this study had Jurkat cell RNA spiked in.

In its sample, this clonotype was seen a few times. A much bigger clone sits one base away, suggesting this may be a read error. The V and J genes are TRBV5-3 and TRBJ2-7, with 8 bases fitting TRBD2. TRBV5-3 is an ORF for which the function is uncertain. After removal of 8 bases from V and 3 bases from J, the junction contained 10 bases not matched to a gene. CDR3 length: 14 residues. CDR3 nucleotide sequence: TGTGCCAGCAGCCGGGGGGGGCTAAGCTACGAGCAGTACTTC. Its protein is CASSRGGLSYEQYF.

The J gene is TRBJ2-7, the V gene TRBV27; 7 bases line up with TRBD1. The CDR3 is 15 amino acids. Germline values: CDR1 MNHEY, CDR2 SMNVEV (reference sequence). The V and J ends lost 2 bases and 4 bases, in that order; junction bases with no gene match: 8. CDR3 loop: CASSLRARGRYEQYF. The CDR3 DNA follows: TGTGCCAGCAGTTTAAGGGCTAGGGGGCGGTACGAGCAGTACTTC.

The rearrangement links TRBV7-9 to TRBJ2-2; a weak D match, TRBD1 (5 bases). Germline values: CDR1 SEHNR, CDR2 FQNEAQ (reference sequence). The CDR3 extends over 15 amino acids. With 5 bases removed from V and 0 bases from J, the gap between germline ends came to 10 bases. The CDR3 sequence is CASSVTDANTGELFF. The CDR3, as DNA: TGTGCCAGCAGCGTGACAGACGCGAACACCGGGGAGCTGTTTTTT.